The TCR beta chain under discussion was sequenced for a study of cytomegalovirus exposure and HLA in healthy donors. With respect to this clone: What it binds is unknown. The same CDR3 also results from other DNA sequences found in this sample.

The PCR used 60 Vbeta and 13 Jbeta primers. Method: immunoSEQ multiplex PCR; TCRdb's copy keeps in-frame clones and lacks some. Of some 150,000 clones listed, 70% to 80% are singletons. Trimming shortened V by 2 bases and J by 2 bases, and 10 bases separated the two germline ends. The length of the CDR3 is 14 residues. Per germline, CDR1 SGHTA and CDR2 FQGTGA. The study, taken as a whole, reports: Beyond CMV serostatus, there was no information to go on about immune exposure.

The TCR originated in a man aged 35 to 55 in good health and CMV-seronegative. The sample consisted of PBMCs. The rearrangement links TRBV7-3 to TRBJ2-7; possibly TRBD1 for D (5 bases). The CDR3 bases are TGTGCCAGCAGCTTACTGTCAGGGCCCTACGAGCAGTACTTC. Translated: CASSLLSGPYEQYF.